The 16 T cell receptor beta chains in this list originate from one sample, sequenced in a study of blood T cell repertoires in COVID-19. Method: immunoSEQ multiplex PCR; TCRdb's copy keeps in-frame clones and lacks some. The data hold 200,000 to 250,000 clones, with 70% to 85% observed a single time. The material sequenced was PBMCs or T cells enriched from blood (not recorded which). These receptors were collected from a man aged 55 to 70 who had recovered from COVID-19.

V and J are TRBV4-3 and TRBJ2-1; 8 positions agree with TRBD2. V lost 0 bases and J lost 3; bases outside the gene matches: 4. Germline V gene sequence: CDR1 LGHNA, CDR2 YSLEER. This CDR3 is built from 16 residues. CDR3 loop: CASSQDLTSGYNEQFF. DNA for the CDR3: TGCGCCAGCAGCCAAGATCTAACTAGCGGCTACAATGAGCAGTTCTTC.

The chain has TRBV5-1 and TRBJ2-3; maybe TRBD2 (5 bases). The CDR3 is made up of 16 amino acids. CDR1 is SGHRS and CDR2 is YFSETQ in the germline V gene. Trimming pared 3 bases from V and 0 bases from J, leaving 14 bases between. CDR3 residues: CASSSNPGTSTDTQYF. The CDR3, as DNA: TGCGCCAGCAGCTCTAACCCGGGAACCAGCACAGATACGCAGTATTTT.

This rearrangement joins TRBV6-6 to TRBJ1-2, with D perhaps TRBD1 (5 bases). The CDR3 covers 16 residues. Germline lookup yields CDR1 MNHNY and CDR2 SVGAGI (reference sequence). V lost 7 bases to trimming and J lost 8 bases, with 26 bases between them. This CDR3 reads CASTRTIRSGGEGYTF. CDR3 sequence (DNA): TGTGCCAGCACTCGCACCATCCGGAGCGGGGGTGAAGGCTACACCTTC.

This clone was seen a handful of times. The chain links TRBV6-2 or TRBV6-3 to TRBJ1-3; no firm D call. The germline V gene has CDR1 MNHEY and CDR2 SVGEGT. The CDR3 is 15 residues long. V lost 0 bases, J lost 0 bases, and 6 bases lay in between. In nucleotides, the CDR3 is TGTGCCAGCAGTTACTCGTGGAGCTCTGGAAACACCATATATTTT. Translation gives CASSYSWSSGNTIYF.

This CDR3 reads CASSGDLGNEKLFF. The CDR3 nucleotides read TGCGCCAGCAGCGGGGACTTGGGAAATGAAAAACTGTTTTTT. The chain is built from TRBV5-1 and TRBJ1-4; D is possibly TRBD1 (5 bases). In germline, CDR1 is SGHRS, CDR2 YFSETQ. V was trimmed by 4 bases and J by 5 bases, leaving 12 bases between them. The CDR3 spans 14 residues.

CDR3 protein: CASSEWGAGELFF. The DNA of the CDR3 is TGTGCCAGCAGTGAATGGGGAGCCGGGGAGCTGTTTTTT. The V and J genes are TRBV25-1 and TRBJ2-2; TRBD2 is a possible D gene (5 bases). V dropped 1 base and J dropped 6 bases, with 6 bases sitting between them. The CDR3 sequence is 13 residues long. From germline, CDR1 is MGHDK and CDR2 SYGVNS.

V is TRBV11-2 and J is TRBJ1-1; D is perhaps TRBD1 (6 bases). Trimming pared 4 bases from V and 9 bases from J, leaving 18 bases between. Germline CDR1 SGHAT, CDR2 FQNNGV. CDR3 length: 14 amino acids. The CDR3 loop reads CASSSPGTSFQAFF. The CDR3, as DNA: TGTGCCAGCAGCTCCCCAGGGACAAGCTTCCAAGCTTTCTTT. Variable domain in full (rest from reference TRBV11-2 and TRBJ1-1): EAGVAQSPRYKIIEKRQSVAFWCNPISGHATLYWYQQILGQGPKLLIQFQNNGVVDDSQLPKDRFSAERLKGVDSTLKIQPAKLEDSAVYLCASSSPGTSFQAFFGQGTRLTVV.

The CDR3 sequence: CASSPNAGGRETQYF. The CDR3 DNA sequence: TGTGCCAGCAGCCCCAACGCGGGGGGGAGGGAGACCCAGTACTTC. The chain employs TRBV11-2 and TRBJ2-5; 9 positions agree with TRBD2. The V gene's germline CDR1 is SGHAT and CDR2 FQNNGV. V shed 5 bases and J 5 bases; nucleotides not matched to a gene: 9. CDR3 length equals 15 residues. Filled out from reference TRBV11-2 and TRBJ2-5, the complete variable domain reads EAGVAQSPRYKIIEKRQSVAFWCNPISGHATLYWYQQILGQGPKLLIQFQNNGVVDDSQLPKDRFSAERLKGVDSTLKIQPAKLEDSAVYLCASSPNAGGRETQYFGPGTRLLVL.

This chain joins TRBV11-3 and TRBJ2-7; D not resolved. V was trimmed by 1 base and J by 7 bases, leaving 11 bases between them. From germline, CDR1 is SGHNT and CDR2 YENEEA. This CDR3 comprises 13 residues. CDR3 sequence reads: CASSLARYGEQYF. For the CDR3, the DNA is TGTGCCAGCAGCTTAGCTCGGTACGGTGAGCAGTACTTC.

The rearrangement links TRBV11-2 to TRBJ1-6; D not resolved. This CDR3 has 14 residues. The V end lost 3 bases, the J end lost 6 bases, and 9 bases lay between the germline ends. The germline V gene encodes CDR1 SGHAT and CDR2 FQNNGV. As DNA, the CDR3 is TGTGCCAGCAGCTTCGGGGTGTTTAATTCACCCCTCCACTTT. This gives the protein CASSFGVFNSPLHF.

The chain is built from TRBV9 and TRBJ1-3; D possibly corresponds to TRBD1 (6 bases). Trimming pared 3 bases from V and 0 bases from J, leaving 16 bases between. Per germline, CDR1 SGDLS and CDR2 YYNGEE. The CDR3 sequence is 17 residues long. The CDR3 DNA sequence: TGTGCCAGCAGCGGGGGGACATGGGACCTCTCTGGAAACACCATATATTTT. Amino acids: CASSGGTWDLSGNTIYF. Using reference TRBV9 and TRBJ1-3 for the parts outside the CDR3, the full variable domain is DSGVTQTPKHLITATGQRVTLRCSPRSGDLSVYWYQQSLDQGLQFLIQYYNGEERAKGNILERFSAQQFPDLHSELNLSSLELGDSALYFCASSGGTWDLSGNTIYFGEGSWLTVV.

This chain joins TRBV5-1 and TRBJ1-2; no clear D. Deletions cut 1 base from V and 1 base from J, with 8 bases between. The CDR3 totals 14 residues. Germline V lookup: CDR1 SGHRS, CDR2 YFSETQ. For the CDR3, the DNA is TGCGCCAGCAGCTTGTCAGAGGGTAACTATGGCTACACCTTC. Residues: CASSLSEGNYGYTF.

The chain uses TRBV19 and TRBJ1-2; TRBD1 matches at 7 bases. The CDR3 extends over 15 amino acids. V shed 5 bases, J shed 4 bases, and the junction held 10 bases outside the gene matches. Germline V gene sequence: CDR1 LNHDA, CDR2 SQIVND (reference sequence). CDR3: CASSSQTGFGYGYTF. The CDR3 bases are TGTGCCAGTAGTTCCCAGACAGGGTTCGGCTATGGCTACACCTTC.

This clone was seen more than once but under ten times. The V call is TRBV10-2, the J call TRBJ1-3; maybe TRBD1 (6 bases). The ends were cut back, 6 bases at V and 3 bases at J, with 18 bases in the middle. Per the germline V gene, CDR1 is WSHSY and CDR2 is SAAADI. The CDR3 runs to 16 residues. CDR3 amino acids: CASSLTGLLGGNTIYF. DNA for the CDR3: TGCGCCAGCAGCCTGACAGGATTATTGGGTGGAAACACCATATATTTT.

The DNA of the CDR3 is TGTGCCAGCTCACTCAGGGGGATGAACAATCAGCCCCAGCATTTT. It is translated as CASSLRGMNNQPQHF. The V call is TRBV18, the J call TRBJ1-5; 7 positions match TRBD1. V lost 4 bases to trimming and J lost 3 bases; unmatched junction nucleotides: 6. The CDR3 sequence is 15 residues long. The germline V gene encodes CDR1 KGHSH and CDR2 LQKENI.

The gene calls are TRBV2 and TRBJ1-5; D not certain. Trimming pared 7 bases from V and 7 bases from J, leaving 14 bases between. Per germline, CDR1 SNHLY and CDR2 FYNNEI. The CDR3 contains 13 residues. For the CDR3, the DNA is TGTGCCAGCAAGGGCGGGCCAGAACAGCCCCAGCATTTT. It encodes CASKGGPEQPQHF.